This TCR beta chain is from a study of cytomegalovirus exposure and HLA in healthy donors. Points on this clone: Its antigen remains unidentified.

Study-level results: In a later analysis, common viral pathogens appeared linked to several of the most significant clusters. DRB1 showed the most TCR associations and HLA-C the fewest in a later analysis, as rates varied by HLA locus. Further analysis, carried out later, found HLA-associated TCR beta chains more clonally expanded than equally common other chains. As was reported, the HLA-A and HLA-B alleles of most subjects were accurately predicted from TCR beta sequences.

V was shortened by 4 bases and J by 7 bases, with 13 bases between the two germline ends. There are 13 residues in the CDR3. Germline assignment: CDR1 LNHDA and CDR2 SQIVND (reference sequence). Vbeta (60) and Jbeta (13) primers were used in the PCR. Some clones are missing from TCRdb's copy, which holds only in-frame ones; the method was immunoSEQ multiplex PCR. The top ten hold roughly 1.5% of the sample, which has some 180,000 clones, about four fifths seen once. Sample: PBMCs. The chain recombines TRBV19 with TRBJ1-2; tentatively, D is TRBD1 (5 bases). This TCR was sampled from a woman aged 18-30 years in good health and CMV-seronegative. CDR3 amino acids: CASSSGTVSGYTF. The CDR3 DNA is TGTGCCAGTAGTAGCGGGACCGTTAGTGGCTACACCTTC.